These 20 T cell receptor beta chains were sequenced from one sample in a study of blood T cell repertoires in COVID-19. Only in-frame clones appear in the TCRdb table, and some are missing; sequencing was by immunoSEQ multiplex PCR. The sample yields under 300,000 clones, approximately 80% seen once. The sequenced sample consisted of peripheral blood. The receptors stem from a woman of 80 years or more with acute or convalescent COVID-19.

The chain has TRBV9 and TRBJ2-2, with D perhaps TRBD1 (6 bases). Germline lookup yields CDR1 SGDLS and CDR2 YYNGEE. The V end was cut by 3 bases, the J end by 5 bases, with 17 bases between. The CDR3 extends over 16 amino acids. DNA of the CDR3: TGTGCCAGCAGCGCTACAGGGCGAATTGATACCGGGGAGCTGTTTTTT. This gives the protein CASSATGRIDTGELFF.

The CDR3 sequence is CASGGTSADTQYF. In DNA, the CDR3 is TGCGCCAGCGGCGGGACTAGCGCAGATACGCAGTATTTT. The rearrangement links TRBV10-2 to TRBJ2-3; 10 bases are shared with TRBD2. CDR3 length: 13 residues. After removal of 8 bases from V and 4 bases from J, the junction contained 3 bases not matched to a gene. Germline CDR1 reads WSHSY; CDR2 reads SAAADI.

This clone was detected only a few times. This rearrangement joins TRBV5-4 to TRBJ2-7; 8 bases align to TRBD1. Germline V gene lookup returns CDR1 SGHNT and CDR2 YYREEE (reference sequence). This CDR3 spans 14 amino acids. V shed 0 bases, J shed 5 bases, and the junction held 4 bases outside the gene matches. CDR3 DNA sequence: TGTGCCAGCAGCTTGGACAGGGGGAGCAACGAGCAGTACTTC. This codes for CASSLDRGSNEQYF.

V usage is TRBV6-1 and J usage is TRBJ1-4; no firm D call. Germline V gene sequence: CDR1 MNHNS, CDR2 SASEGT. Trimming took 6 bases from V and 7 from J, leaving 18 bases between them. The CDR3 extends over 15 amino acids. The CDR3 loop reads CASRTGLLRGEKLFF. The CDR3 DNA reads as TGTGCCAGCAGAACCGGACTCCTGCGGGGTGAAAAACTGTTTTTT.

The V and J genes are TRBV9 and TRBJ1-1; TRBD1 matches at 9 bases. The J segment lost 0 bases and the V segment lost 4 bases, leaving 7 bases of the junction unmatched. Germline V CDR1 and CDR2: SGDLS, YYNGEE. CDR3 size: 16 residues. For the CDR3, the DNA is TGTGCCAGCAGCAAAGCGGGACAGGGCTTGAACACTGAAGCTTTCTTT. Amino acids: CASSKAGQGLNTEAFF. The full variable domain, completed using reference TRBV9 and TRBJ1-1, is DSGVTQTPKHLITATGQRVTLRCSPRSGDLSVYWYQQSLDQGLQFLIQYYNGEERAKGNILERFSAQQFPDLHSELNLSSLELGDSALYFCASSKAGQGLNTEAFFGQGTRLTVV.

The CDR3: CASSWSGVQETQYF. The CDR3 DNA reads as TGTGCCAGCAGCTGGTCCGGGGTCCAAGAGACCCAGTACTTC. The rearrangement uses TRBV7-9 and TRBJ2-5; D possibly corresponds to TRBD2 (5 bases). Germline V gene lookup returns CDR1 SEHNR and CDR2 FQNEAQ (reference sequence). V shed 4 bases and J shed 1 base, with 10 bases lying between them. The CDR3 extends over 14 amino acids.

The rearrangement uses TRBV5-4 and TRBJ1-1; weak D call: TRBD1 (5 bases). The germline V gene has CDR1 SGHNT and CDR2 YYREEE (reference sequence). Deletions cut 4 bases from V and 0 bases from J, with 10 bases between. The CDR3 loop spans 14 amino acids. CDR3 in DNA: TGTGCCAGCAGCCCGACAGCTTTGAACACTGAAGCTTTCTTT. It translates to CASSPTALNTEAFF.

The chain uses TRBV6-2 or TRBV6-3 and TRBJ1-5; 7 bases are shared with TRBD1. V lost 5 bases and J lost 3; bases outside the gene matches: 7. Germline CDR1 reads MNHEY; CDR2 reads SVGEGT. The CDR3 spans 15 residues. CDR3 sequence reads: CASSPGQALNQPQHF. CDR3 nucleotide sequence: TGTGCCAGCAGTCCCGGACAGGCTCTCAATCAGCCCCAGCATTTT.

In nucleotides, the CDR3 is TGTGCCAGCAGCCAAAGGGACAGACGAACTGAAGCTTTCTTT. This encodes CASSQRDRRTEAFF. The rearrangement joins TRBV7-2 to TRBJ1-1, with 7 bases identical to TRBD1. In germline, CDR1 is SGHTA, CDR2 FQGNSA. The junction had 8 bases not matched to a gene; V was cut back by 5 bases and J by 5 bases. The CDR3 contains 14 residues.

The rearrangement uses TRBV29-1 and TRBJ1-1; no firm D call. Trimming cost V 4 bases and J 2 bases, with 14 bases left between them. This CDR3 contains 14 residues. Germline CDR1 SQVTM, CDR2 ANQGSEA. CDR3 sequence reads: CSVVVGLVNTEAFF. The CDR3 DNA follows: TGCAGCGTTGTAGTTGGGCTTGTTAACACTGAAGCTTTCTTT.

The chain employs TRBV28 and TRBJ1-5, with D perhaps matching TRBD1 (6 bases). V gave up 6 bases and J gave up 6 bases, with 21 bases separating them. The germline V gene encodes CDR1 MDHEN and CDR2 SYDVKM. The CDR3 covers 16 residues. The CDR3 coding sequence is TGTGCCAGCAGCCCGGGGTCAGGGGCATTGGGTCAGCCCCAGCATTTT. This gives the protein CASSPGSGALGQPQHF.

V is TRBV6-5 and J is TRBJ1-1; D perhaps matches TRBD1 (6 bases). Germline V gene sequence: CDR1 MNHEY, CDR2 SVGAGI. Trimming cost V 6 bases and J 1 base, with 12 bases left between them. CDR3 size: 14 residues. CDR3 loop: CASSPGHPNTEAFF. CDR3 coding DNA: TGTGCCAGCAGCCCGGGACATCCGAACACTGAAGCTTTCTTT.

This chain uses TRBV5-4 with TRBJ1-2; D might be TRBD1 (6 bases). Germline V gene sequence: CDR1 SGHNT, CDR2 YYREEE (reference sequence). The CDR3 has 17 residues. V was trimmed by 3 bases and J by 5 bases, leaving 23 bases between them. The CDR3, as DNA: TGTGCCAGCAGCTACCGGGACACTAATGGTCCCGTATATGGCTACACCTTC. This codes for CASSYRDTNGPVYGYTF.

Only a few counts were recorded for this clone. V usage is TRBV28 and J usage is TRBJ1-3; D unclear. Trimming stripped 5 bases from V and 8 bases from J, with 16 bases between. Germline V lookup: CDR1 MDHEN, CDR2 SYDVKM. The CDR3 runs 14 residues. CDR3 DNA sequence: TGTGCCAGCAGTGCCGCCGAGAGTCCGGACACCATATATTTT. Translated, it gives CASSAAESPDTIYF.

CDR3: CASSALGLYGANVLTF. In DNA form, the CDR3 reads TGTGCCAGCAGTGCCCTGGGACTGTACGGGGCCAACGTCCTGACTTTC. The chain is built from TRBV28 and TRBJ2-6, with a possible D match to TRBD2 (6 bases). V lost 5 bases, J lost 4 bases, and 15 bases lay in between. Per germline, CDR1 MDHEN and CDR2 SYDVKM. CDR3 length: 16 amino acids. The complete variable domain, with remaining parts taken from reference TRBV28 and TRBJ2-6, reads DVKVTQSSRYLVKRTGEKVFLECVQDMDHENMFWYRQDPGLGLRLIYFSYDVKMKEKGDIPEGYSVSREKKERFSLILESASTNQTSMYLCASSALGLYGANVLTFGAGSRLTVL.

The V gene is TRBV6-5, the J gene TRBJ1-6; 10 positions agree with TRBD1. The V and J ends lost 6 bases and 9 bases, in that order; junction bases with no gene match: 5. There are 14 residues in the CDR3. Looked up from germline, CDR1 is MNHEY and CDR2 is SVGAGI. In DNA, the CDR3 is TGTGCCAGCAGGAGACAGGGGGCGGTTTCACCCCTCCACTTT. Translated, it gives CASRRQGAVSPLHF.

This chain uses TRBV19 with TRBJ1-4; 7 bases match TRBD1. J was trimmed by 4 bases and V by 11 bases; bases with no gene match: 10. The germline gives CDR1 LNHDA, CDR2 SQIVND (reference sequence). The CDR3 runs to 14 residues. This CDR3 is CAVKSRGHNEKLFF. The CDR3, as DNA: TGTGCCGTCAAGAGTAGGGGGCATAATGAAAAACTGTTTTTT.

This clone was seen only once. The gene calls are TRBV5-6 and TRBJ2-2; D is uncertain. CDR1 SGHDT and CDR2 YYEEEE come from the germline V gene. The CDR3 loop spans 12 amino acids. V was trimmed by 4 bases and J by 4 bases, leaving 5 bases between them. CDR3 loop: CASSQFTGELFF. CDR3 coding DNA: TGTGCCAGCAGCCAATTCACCGGGGAGCTGTTTTTT.

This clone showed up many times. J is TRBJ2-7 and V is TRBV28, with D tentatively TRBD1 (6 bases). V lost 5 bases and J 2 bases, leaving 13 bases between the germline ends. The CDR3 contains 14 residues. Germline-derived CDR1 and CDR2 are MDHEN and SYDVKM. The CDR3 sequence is CASSTQGGPYEQYF. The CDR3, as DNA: TGTGCCAGCAGTACGCAAGGGGGTCCCTACGAGCAGTACTTC. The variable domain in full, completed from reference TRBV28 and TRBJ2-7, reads DVKVTQSSRYLVKRTGEKVFLECVQDMDHENMFWYRQDPGLGLRLIYFSYDVKMKEKGDIPEGYSVSREKKERFSLILESASTNQTSMYLCASSTQGGPYEQYFGPGTRLTVT.

The CDR3 is CASSEGSGGPNEKLFF. The CDR3 DNA follows: TGTGCCAGCAGTGAAGGATCCGGGGGACCTAATGAAAAACTGTTTTTT. The chain couples TRBV2 to TRBJ1-4; a weak D match, TRBD1 (5 bases). V lost 1 base, J lost 3 bases, and 12 bases lay in between. CDR1 and CDR2 (germline): SNHLY, FYNNEI. The CDR3 extends over 16 amino acids.